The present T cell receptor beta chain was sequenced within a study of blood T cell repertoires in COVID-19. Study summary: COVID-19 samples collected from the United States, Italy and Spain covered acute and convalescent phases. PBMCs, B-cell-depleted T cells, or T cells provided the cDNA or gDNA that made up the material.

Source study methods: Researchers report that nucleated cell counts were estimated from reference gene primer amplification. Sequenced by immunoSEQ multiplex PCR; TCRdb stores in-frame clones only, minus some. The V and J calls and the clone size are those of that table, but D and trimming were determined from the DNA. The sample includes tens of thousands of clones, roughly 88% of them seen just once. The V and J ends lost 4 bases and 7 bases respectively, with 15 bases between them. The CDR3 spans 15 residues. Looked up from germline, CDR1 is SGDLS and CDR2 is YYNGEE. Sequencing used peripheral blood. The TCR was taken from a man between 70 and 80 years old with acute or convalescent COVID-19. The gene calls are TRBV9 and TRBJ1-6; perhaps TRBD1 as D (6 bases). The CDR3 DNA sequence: TGTGCCAGCAGCCCCGTGGGGCAGGGGAATTCACCCCTCCACTTT. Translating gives CASSPVGQGNSPLHF.